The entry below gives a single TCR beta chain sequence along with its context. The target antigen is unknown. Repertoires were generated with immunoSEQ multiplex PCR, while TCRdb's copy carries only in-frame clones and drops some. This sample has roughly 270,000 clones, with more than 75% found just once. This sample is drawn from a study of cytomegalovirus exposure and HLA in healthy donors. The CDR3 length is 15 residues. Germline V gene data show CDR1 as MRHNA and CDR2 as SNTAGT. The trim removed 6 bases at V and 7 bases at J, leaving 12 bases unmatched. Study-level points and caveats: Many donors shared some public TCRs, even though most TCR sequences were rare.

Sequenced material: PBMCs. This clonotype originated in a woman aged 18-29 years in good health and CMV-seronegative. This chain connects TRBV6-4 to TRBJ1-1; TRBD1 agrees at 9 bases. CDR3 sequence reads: CASSGDRDRAREAFF. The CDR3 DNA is TGTGCCAGCAGCGGGGACCGGGACAGGGCTCGTGAAGCTTTCTTT.